This record covers a single T cell receptor (beta chain). Sequencing was performed with immunoSEQ multiplex PCR; in TCRdb, only in-frame clones are kept and a portion is missing. This sample carries about 350,000 clones, roughly 84% of them seen once, and the ten largest clones take 3.3%. This sample stems from a study of Ad26.COV2.S vaccination and SARS-CoV-2 variants. Treatment: 19 received Ad26.COV2.S at low or high dose, single or two shots; roughly five received placebo; per-sample allocation not given. Following the first vaccine or placebo injection, samples were taken on day 63. Germline CDR1 reads MNHEY; CDR2 reads SVGAGI. This CDR3 has 14 amino acids. The V and J ends lost 6 bases and 7 bases, in that order; junction bases with no gene match: 8.

Sample: peripheral blood, taken in a trial of Ad26.COV2.S vaccine versus placebo. The TCR sequence derives from a person between 18 and 65 years old who received the Ad26.COV2.S COVID-19 vaccine or a placebo. The gene calls are TRBV6-5 and TRBJ1-5; 8 bases match TRBD1. The chain's CDR3 is CASSDRGFEQPQHF. In nucleotides, the CDR3 is TGTGCCAGCAGCGACAGGGGTTTCGAACAGCCCCAGCATTTT.